These 28 T cell receptor beta chains came from one sample sequenced in a study of blood T cell repertoires in COVID-19. The assay was immunoSEQ multiplex PCR, and TCRdb's table has in-frame clones only and misses some. This sample carries about 330,000 clones, about 92% of them seen once, and the ten largest clones take under 20%. Sequenced input: PBMCs or T cells enriched from blood (not recorded which). The origin of the receptors is a woman under 40 who had recovered from COVID-19.

This clone was recorded only once. This chain joins TRBV10-3 and TRBJ2-1, with unresolved D. Trimming took 6 bases from V and 6 from J, leaving 15 bases between them. The CDR3 has 14 amino acids. From germline, CDR1 is ENHRY and CDR2 SYGVKD. DNA for the CDR3: TGTGCCATCAGGGATGGGTTAAAGCGCAATGAGCAGTTCTTC. Its translation is CAIRDGLKRNEQFF.

The V gene is TRBV19, the J gene TRBJ2-4; D is perhaps TRBD2 (6 bases). Trimming cost V 0 bases and J 0 bases, with 15 bases left between them. The CDR3 extends over 18 amino acids. Per the germline V gene, CDR1 is LNHDA and CDR2 is SQIVND (reference sequence). CDR3 sequence: CASSIDRPGRIAKNIQYF. The CDR3 DNA sequence: TGTGCCAGTAGTATAGATCGACCGGGGAGGATAGCCAAAAACATTCAGTACTTC.

The chain joins TRBV9 to TRBJ2-7; TRBD2 matches 9 bases. The V and J ends lost 0 bases and 0 bases, in that order; junction bases with no gene match: 4. Germline V CDR1 and CDR2: SGDLS, YYNGEE. The CDR3 sequence is 16 residues long. CDR3 region: CASSVAATSGSYEQYF. CDR3 coding DNA: TGTGCCAGCAGCGTAGCTGCGACTAGCGGCTCCTACGAGCAGTACTTC.

This CDR3 reads CASSPGTIPTDTQYF. CDR3 nucleotide sequence: TGTGCCAGCAGCCCAGGGACTATCCCGACAGATACGCAGTATTTT. The chain links TRBV7-3 to TRBJ2-3; 7 nucleotides match TRBD2. Germline V gene lookup returns CDR1 SGHTA and CDR2 FQGTGA. The CDR3 runs 15 residues. V was clipped by 5 bases and J by 3 bases; unmatched bases: 8.

The table lists this clone with a few counts. The chain links TRBV6-2 or TRBV6-3 to TRBJ1-5; TRBD1 might be the D (5 bases). The V gene's germline CDR1 is MNHEY and CDR2 SVGEGT. Between the trimmed V and J ends, which lost 0 bases and 7 bases, there was a span of 10 bases. The CDR3 length is 14 residues. CDR3 in amino acids: CASSYSIRGQPQHF. CDR3 nucleotides: TGTGCCAGCAGTTACTCGATAAGGGGCCAGCCCCAGCATTTT.

V usage is TRBV20-1 and J usage is TRBJ1-1; tentative D call: TRBD1 (5 bases). Per germline, CDR1 DFQATT and CDR2 SNEGSKA (reference sequence). CDR3 length: 11 residues. Deletions cut 5 bases from V and 6 bases from J, with 10 bases between. In DNA form, the CDR3 reads TGCAGTGCTGGGGACTGGCCTGAAGCTTTCTTT. It specifies CSAGDWPEAFF.

The rearrangement uses TRBV27 and TRBJ2-1; tentatively, D is TRBD2 (6 bases). The CDR3 has 13 residues. V lost 6 bases, J lost 6 bases, and 12 bases lay in between. Looked up from germline, CDR1 is MNHEY and CDR2 is SMNVEV (reference sequence). The CDR3 DNA reads as TGTGCCAGCAGGACTAGTTGGACCAATGAGCAGTTCTTC. It yields the protein CASRTSWTNEQFF.

The V gene is TRBV9, the J gene TRBJ2-7; TRBD2 matches 14 bases. This CDR3 region has 16 residues. The V segment lost 7 bases and the J segment 4 bases; nucleotides outside the gene matches: 10. Germline V lookup: CDR1 SGDLS, CDR2 YYNGEE. CDR3 DNA sequence: TGTGCCAGCTATCCTACCGGGACTAGCGGGAGATACGAGCAGTACTTC. As protein: CASYPTGTSGRYEQYF.

As regards this clone: This specimen includes other DNA sequences encoding the same CDR3. The CDR3 region is CASSLGGWGTGGGDTQYF. DNA of the CDR3: TGTGCCAGCAGCTTAGGGGGATGGGGCACCGGCGGGGGAGATACGCAGTATTTT. The gene calls are TRBV7-6 and TRBJ2-3, with 7 bases matching TRBD2. The trim removed 1 base at V and 5 bases at J, leaving 15 bases unmatched. Germline V gene lookup returns CDR1 SGHVS and CDR2 FNYEAQ. The CDR3 runs to 18 residues.

V gene TRBV19 combines with J gene TRBJ2-2; TRBD2 matches 12 bases. Germline CDR1 reads LNHDA; CDR2 reads SQIVND (reference sequence). J was trimmed by 0 bases and V by 3 bases; bases with no gene match: 5. This CDR3 has 18 amino acids. CDR3 in amino acids: CASSIFRTSGANTGELFF. Written as DNA, the CDR3 is TGTGCCAGTAGTATCTTTAGGACTAGCGGGGCGAACACCGGGGAGCTGTTTTTT.

This clone was counted only a few times. The J gene is TRBJ1-6, the V gene TRBV2, with D tentatively TRBD1 (5 bases). The CDR3 is 15 amino acids. The V end lost 6 bases, the J end lost 5 bases, and 14 bases lay between the germline ends. The germline gives CDR1 SNHLY, CDR2 FYNNEI. The DNA of the CDR3 is TGTGCCAGCAGCCCCGGGACTGCTCATAATTCACCCCTCCACTTT. Amino acid sequence: CASSPGTAHNSPLHF.

The chain carries TRBV19 and TRBJ2-4; D perhaps matches TRBD1 (5 bases). CDR1 and CDR2 from the germline V gene are LNHDA and SQIVND (reference sequence). V shed 0 bases and J shed 2 bases, with 11 bases lying between them. This CDR3 has 16 amino acids. CDR3 sequence (DNA): TGTGCCAGTAGTATAGATCTGGACAAGCCCAAAAACATTCAGTACTTC. Protein product: CASSIDLDKPKNIQYF.

V gene TRBV28 combines with J gene TRBJ2-1; 10 bases map to TRBD2. In germline, CDR1 is MDHEN, CDR2 SYDVKM. J gave up 5 bases and V 4 bases, and 20 bases lay outside the gene matches. The CDR3 consists of 20 residues. CDR3 bases: TGTGCCAGCAGTTCAAATATCCTAGCGGGAGAATCCGGTGCCCACAATGAGCAGTTCTTC. Translated: CASSSNILAGESGAHNEQFF.

The genes are TRBV18 and TRBJ2-4; 10 bases match TRBD2. The CDR3 is 13 amino acids. Germline V gives CDR1 KGHSH, CDR2 LQKENI. J was trimmed by 6 bases and V by 6 bases; bases with no gene match: 2. CDR3 DNA: TGTGCCAGCTCCCCTAGCGGGGGAAACATTCAGTACTTC. This codes for CASSPSGGNIQYF.

This rearrangement joins TRBV28 to TRBJ1-1; no clear D. This CDR3 contains 14 residues. Germline lookup yields CDR1 MDHEN and CDR2 SYDVKM. Trimming removed 3 bases from V and 1 base from J, with 9 bases in between. The DNA for the CDR3 is TGTGCCAGCAGTTTCCATACAGAGAACACTGAAGCTTTCTTT. Residues: CASSFHTENTEAFF.

The chain recombines TRBV19 with TRBJ2-2; 10 bases match TRBD1. This CDR3 spans 17 amino acids. Germline V lookup: CDR1 LNHDA, CDR2 SQIVND (reference sequence). J lost 0 bases, V lost 5 bases, and 6 bases had no gene match. This CDR3 reads CASSDPGQGPNTGELFF. CDR3 nucleotide sequence: TGTGCCAGTAGTGATCCGGGACAGGGGCCGAACACCGGGGAGCTGTTTTTT.

V gene TRBV7-9 combines with J gene TRBJ2-5; weak D call: TRBD1 (8 bases). The CDR3 is 15 residues long. Trimming stripped 1 base from V and 5 bases from J, with 14 bases between. Germline V lookup: CDR1 SEHNR, CDR2 FQNEAQ (reference sequence). Here the CDR3 reads CASSLGDRGGETQYF. CDR3 sequence (DNA): TGTGCCAGCAGCTTAGGTGACAGGGGAGGGGAGACCCAGTACTTC. Filled out from reference TRBV7-9 and TRBJ2-5, the complete variable domain reads DTGVSQNPRHKITKRGQNVTFRCDPISEHNRLYWYRQTLGQGPEFLTYFQNEAQLEKSRLLSDRFSAERPKGSFSTLEIQRTEQGDSAMYLCASSLGDRGGETQYFGPGTRLLVL.

In its sample, this clone was seen a few times. The sample carries other DNA sequences with the same CDR3. The rearrangement joins TRBV5-1 to TRBJ2-5; 8 bases are a match to TRBD1. V lost 7 bases, J lost 2 bases, and 7 bases stayed unmatched. The CDR3 loop spans 14 amino acids. Germline V CDR1 and CDR2: SGHRS, YFSETQ. Here the CDR3 reads CASGTGRDQETQYF. CDR3 in DNA: TGCGCCAGCGGGACAGGTCGCGATCAAGAGACCCAGTACTTC.

This clone was seen once. The V gene is TRBV11-3, the J gene TRBJ2-7; D possibly corresponds to TRBD1 (6 bases). The germline CDR1 and CDR2 sequences are SGHNT and YENEEA. There are 16 residues in the CDR3. Trimming left V 5 bases short and J 0 bases short, with 17 bases between. The CDR3 region has the DNA TGTGCCAGCAGCCCTCCCCGGGACAAATTCTCCTACGAGCAGTACTTC. It translates to CASSPPRDKFSYEQYF.

The chain combines TRBV11-3 with TRBJ2-1; D remains unclear. The V gene's germline CDR1 is SGHNT and CDR2 YENEEA. V lost 1 base, J lost 5 bases, and 15 bases lay in between. The CDR3 spans 16 residues. The CDR3 is CASSLATETPNNEQFF. CDR3 nucleotides: TGTGCCAGCAGCTTAGCCACCGAGACACCGAACAATGAGCAGTTCTTC.

This clone was seen a few times. The chain has TRBV7-9 and TRBJ1-1; D is possibly TRBD1 (5 bases). The CDR3 spans 13 residues. The ends were cut back, 4 bases at V and 1 base at J, with 7 bases in the middle. From germline, CDR1 is SEHNR and CDR2 FQNEAQ (reference sequence). DNA for the CDR3: TGTGCCAGCAGCTATCAGGGGAACACTGAAGCTTTCTTT. It encodes CASSYQGNTEAFF.

The rearrangement joins TRBV28 to TRBJ2-2; 7 nucleotides agree with TRBD2. Germline values: CDR1 MDHEN, CDR2 SYDVKM. The ends lost 5 bases at V and 4 bases at J; junction bases unmatched: 10. This CDR3 contains 16 residues. The DNA of the CDR3 is TGTGCCAGCAGTCTCGAGGGAGGGATGAGCACCGGGGAGCTGTTTTTT. Protein: CASSLEGGMSTGELFF.

V is TRBV28 and J is TRBJ1-5, with D perhaps TRBD1 (5 bases). The CDR3 is 15 residues long. The ends were cut back, 6 bases at V and 0 bases at J, with 12 bases in the middle. Looked up from germline, CDR1 is MDHEN and CDR2 is SYDVKM. CDR3: CASSSWGVSNQPQHF. CDR3 nucleotide sequence: TGTGCCAGCAGCTCCTGGGGGGTTAGCAATCAGCCCCAGCATTTT.

This clone was recorded only once. The V gene is TRBV5-1, the J gene TRBJ2-7; D unresolved. Germline CDR1 reads SGHRS; CDR2 reads YFSETQ. V dropped 1 base and J dropped 0 bases, with 5 bases sitting between them. The CDR3 length is 13 residues. CDR3 DNA: TGCGCCAGCAGCTTGAGGAGCTCCTACGAGCAGTACTTC. It encodes CASSLRSSYEQYF.

The rearrangement links TRBV19 to TRBJ2-1; 11 positions match TRBD2. CDR1 is LNHDA and CDR2 is SQIVND in the germline V gene (reference sequence). V was pared by 4 bases and J by 6 bases, with 5 bases of the junction left unmatched. The CDR3 totals 15 residues. This chain's CDR3 is CASSKRTSGSNEQFF. The CDR3 coding sequence is TGTGCCAGTAGTAAGCGAACTAGCGGGAGCAATGAGCAGTTCTTC.

The rearrangement links TRBV7-9 to TRBJ1-2; D is perhaps TRBD1 (5 bases). The CDR3 runs 12 residues. Germline CDR1 and CDR2: SEHNR and FQNEAQ (reference sequence). The V gene lost 11 bases and the J gene lost 2 bases, with 12 bases spanning the gap. The CDR3 nucleotides are TGTGCCGGTGGGCGGGGGAACTATGGCTACACCTTC. It encodes CAGGRGNYGYTF.

The chain recombines TRBV4-1 with TRBJ2-1; 10 positions agree with TRBD2. The germline CDR1 and CDR2 sequences are MGHRA and YSYEKL. The CDR3 spans 13 residues. After removal of 0 bases from V and 12 bases from J, the junction contained 2 bases not matched to a gene. CDR3 loop: CASSQDSSGGQFF. CDR3 nucleotide sequence: TGCGCCAGCAGCCAAGATTCTAGCGGGGGGCAGTTCTTC.

J is TRBJ1-6 and V is TRBV4-1; 8 nucleotides align to TRBD1. V lost 5 bases to trimming and J lost 10 bases; unmatched junction nucleotides: 10. Germline CDR1 MGHRA, CDR2 YSYEKL. The CDR3 sequence is 15 residues long. This chain's CDR3 is CASSGDRTRGSPLHF. CDR3 bases: TGCGCCAGCAGCGGGGACAGGACCCGCGGGTCACCCCTCCACTTT.